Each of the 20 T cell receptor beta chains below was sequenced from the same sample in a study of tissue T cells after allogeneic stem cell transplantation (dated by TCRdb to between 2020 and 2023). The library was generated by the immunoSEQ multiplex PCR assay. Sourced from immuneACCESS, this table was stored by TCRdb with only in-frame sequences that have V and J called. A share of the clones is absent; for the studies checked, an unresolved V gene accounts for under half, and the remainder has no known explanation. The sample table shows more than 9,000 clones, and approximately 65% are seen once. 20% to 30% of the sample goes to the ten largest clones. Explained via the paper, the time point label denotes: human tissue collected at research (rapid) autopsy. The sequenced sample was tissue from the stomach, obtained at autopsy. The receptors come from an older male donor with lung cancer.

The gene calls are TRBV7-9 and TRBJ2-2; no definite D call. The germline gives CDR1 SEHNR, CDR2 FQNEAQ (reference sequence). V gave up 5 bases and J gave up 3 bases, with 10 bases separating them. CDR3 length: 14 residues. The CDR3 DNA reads TGTGCCAGCAGCCTACACACGGACACCGGGGAGCTGTTTTTT. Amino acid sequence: CASSLHTDTGELFF.

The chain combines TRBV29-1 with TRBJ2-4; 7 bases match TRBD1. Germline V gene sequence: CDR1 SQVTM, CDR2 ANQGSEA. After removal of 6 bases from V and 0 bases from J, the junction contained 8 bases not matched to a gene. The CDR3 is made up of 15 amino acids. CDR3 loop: CSVAGTEIAKNIQYF. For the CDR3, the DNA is TGCAGCGTGGCCGGGACAGAGATAGCCAAAAACATTCAGTACTTC.

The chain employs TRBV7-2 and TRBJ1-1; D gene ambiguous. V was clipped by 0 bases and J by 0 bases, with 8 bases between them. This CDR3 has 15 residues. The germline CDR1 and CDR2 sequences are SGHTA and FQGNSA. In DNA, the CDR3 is TGTGCCAGCAGCTTAGCCGGGAGACTGAACACTGAAGCTTTCTTT. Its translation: CASSLAGRLNTEAFF.

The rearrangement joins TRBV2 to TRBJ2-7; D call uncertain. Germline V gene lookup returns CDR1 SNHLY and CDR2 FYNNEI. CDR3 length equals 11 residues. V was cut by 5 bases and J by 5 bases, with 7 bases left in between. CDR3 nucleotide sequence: TGTGCCAGCAGTCAAAGGGACGAGCAGTACTTC. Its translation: CASSQRDEQYF.

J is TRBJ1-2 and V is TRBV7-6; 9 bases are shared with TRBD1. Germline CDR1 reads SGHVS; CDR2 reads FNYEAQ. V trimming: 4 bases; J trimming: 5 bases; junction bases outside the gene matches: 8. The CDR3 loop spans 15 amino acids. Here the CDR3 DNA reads TGTGCCAGCAGCTCACAGGGGGCGTCCCCATATGGCTACACCTTC. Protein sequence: CASSSQGASPYGYTF. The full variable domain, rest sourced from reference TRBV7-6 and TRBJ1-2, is GAGVSQSPRYKVTKRGQDVALRCDPISGHVSLYWYRQALGQGPEFLTYFNYEAQQDKSGLPNDRFSAERPEGSISTLTIQRTEQRDSAMYRCASSSQGASPYGYTFGSGTRLTVV.

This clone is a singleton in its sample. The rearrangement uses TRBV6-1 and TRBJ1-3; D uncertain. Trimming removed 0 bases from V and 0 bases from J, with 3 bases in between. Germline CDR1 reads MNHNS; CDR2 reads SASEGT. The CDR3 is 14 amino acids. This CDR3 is CASSEANSGNTIYF. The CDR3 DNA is TGTGCCAGCAGTGAAGCGAACTCTGGAAACACCATATATTTT.

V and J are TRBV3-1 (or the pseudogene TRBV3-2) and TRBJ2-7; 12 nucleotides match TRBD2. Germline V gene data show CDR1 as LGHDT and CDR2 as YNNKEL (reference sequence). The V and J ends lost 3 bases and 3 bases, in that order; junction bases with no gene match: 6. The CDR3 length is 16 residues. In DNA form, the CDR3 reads TGTGCCAGCAGCCATGGAAGGACTAGCGGGGTCTACGAGCAGTACTTC. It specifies CASSHGRTSGVYEQYF.

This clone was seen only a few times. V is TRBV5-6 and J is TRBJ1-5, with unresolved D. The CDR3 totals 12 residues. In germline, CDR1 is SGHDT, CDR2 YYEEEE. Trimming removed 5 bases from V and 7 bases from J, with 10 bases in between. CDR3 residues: CASSYSRQPQHF. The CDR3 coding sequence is TGTGCCAGCAGTTACAGCCGGCAGCCCCAGCATTTT.

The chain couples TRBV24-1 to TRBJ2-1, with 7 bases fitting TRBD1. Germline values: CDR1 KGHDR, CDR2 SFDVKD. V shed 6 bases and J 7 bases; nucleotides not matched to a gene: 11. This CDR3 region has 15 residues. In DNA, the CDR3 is TGTGCCACCAGTCCCCAATGGGACAGAGAAAATGAGCAGTTCTTC. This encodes CATSPQWDRENEQFF.

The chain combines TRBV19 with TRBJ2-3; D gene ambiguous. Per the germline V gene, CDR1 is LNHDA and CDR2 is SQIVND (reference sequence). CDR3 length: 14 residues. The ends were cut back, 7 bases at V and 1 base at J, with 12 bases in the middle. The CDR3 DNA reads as TGTGCCAGTAATGCCGAGGCCCGCACAGATACGCAGTATTTT. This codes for CASNAEARTDTQYF.

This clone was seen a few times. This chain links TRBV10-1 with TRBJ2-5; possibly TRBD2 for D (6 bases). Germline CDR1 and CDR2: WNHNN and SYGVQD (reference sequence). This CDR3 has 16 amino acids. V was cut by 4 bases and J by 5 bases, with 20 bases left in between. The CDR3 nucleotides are TGCGCCAGCAGTGGAATGAGCGGGCCCGGGGAGGAGACCCAGTACTTC. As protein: CASSGMSGPGEETQYF.

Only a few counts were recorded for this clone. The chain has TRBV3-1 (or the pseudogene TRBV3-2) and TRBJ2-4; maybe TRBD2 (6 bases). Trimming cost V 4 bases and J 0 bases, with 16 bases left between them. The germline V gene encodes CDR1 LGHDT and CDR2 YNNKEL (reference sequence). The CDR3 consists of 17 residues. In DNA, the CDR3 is TGTGCCAGCAGCCCTCGGATGTGGGGGGAAGCCAAAAACATTCAGTACTTC. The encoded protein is CASSPRMWGEAKNIQYF.

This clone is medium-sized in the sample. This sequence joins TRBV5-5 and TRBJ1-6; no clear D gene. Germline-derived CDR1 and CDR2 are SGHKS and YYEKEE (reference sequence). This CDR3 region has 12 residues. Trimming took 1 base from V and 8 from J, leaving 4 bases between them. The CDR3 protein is CASSLTDSPLHF. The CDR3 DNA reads TGTGCCAGCAGCTTGACTGATTCACCCCTCCACTTT. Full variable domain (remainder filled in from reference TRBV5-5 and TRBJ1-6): DAGVTQSPTHLIKTRGQQVTLRCSPISGHKSVSWYQQVLGQGPQFIFQYYEKEERGRGNFPDRFSARQFPNYSSELNVNALLLGDSALYLCASSLTDSPLHFGNGTRLTVT.

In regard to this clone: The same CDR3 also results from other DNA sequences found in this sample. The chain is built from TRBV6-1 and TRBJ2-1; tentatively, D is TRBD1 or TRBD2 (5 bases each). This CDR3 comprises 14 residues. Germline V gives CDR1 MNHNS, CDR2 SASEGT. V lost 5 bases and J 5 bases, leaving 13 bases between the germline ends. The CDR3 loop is CASSSRGSDNEQFF. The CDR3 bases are TGTGCCAGCAGTTCCCGGGGCTCAGACAATGAGCAGTTCTTC.

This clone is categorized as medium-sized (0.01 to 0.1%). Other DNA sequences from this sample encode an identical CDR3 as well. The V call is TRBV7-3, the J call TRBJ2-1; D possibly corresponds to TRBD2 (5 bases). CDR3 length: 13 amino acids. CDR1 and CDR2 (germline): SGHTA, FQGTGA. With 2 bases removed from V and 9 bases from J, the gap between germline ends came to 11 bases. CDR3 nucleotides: TGTGCCAGCAGCTTAGGTCCAAGCGGTGAGCAGTTCTTC. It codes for CASSLGPSGEQFF.

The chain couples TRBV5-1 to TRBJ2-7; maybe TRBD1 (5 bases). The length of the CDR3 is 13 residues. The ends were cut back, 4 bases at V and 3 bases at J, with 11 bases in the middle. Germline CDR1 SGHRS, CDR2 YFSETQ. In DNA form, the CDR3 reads TGCGCCAGCAGCAAGGGGCGAGTCTACGAGCAGTACTTC. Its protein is CASSKGRVYEQYF.

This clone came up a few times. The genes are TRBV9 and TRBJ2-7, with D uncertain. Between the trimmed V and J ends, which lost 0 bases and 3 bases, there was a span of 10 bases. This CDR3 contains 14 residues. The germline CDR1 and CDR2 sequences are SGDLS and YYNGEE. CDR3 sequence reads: CASSVGTVNYEQYF. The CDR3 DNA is TGTGCCAGCAGCGTAGGAACCGTGAACTACGAGCAGTACTTC.

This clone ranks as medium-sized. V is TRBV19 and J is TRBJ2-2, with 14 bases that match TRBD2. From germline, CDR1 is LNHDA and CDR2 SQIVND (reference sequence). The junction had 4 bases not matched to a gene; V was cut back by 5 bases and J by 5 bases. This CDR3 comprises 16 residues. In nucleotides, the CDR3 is TGTGCCAGTAGTCGGACTAGCGGGAGGCGGACCGGGGAGCTGTTTTTT. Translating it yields CASSRTSGRRTGELFF.

As DNA, the CDR3 is TGTGCCAGCAGCTGGAGAGGGACAGATACGCAGTATTTT. Its translation: CASSWRGTDTQYF. The chain joins TRBV5-4 to TRBJ2-3; possible D gene TRBD2, 5 bases. Germline loops: CDR1 SGHNT, CDR2 YYREEE (reference sequence). This CDR3 region has 13 residues. Trimming took 3 bases from V and 3 from J, leaving 8 bases between them.

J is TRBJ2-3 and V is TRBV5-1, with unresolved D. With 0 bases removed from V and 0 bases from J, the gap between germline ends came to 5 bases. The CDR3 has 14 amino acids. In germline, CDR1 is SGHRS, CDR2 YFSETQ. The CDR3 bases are TGCGCCAGCAGCTTGGCGGAGAGCACAGATACGCAGTATTTT. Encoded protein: CASSLAESTDTQYF.